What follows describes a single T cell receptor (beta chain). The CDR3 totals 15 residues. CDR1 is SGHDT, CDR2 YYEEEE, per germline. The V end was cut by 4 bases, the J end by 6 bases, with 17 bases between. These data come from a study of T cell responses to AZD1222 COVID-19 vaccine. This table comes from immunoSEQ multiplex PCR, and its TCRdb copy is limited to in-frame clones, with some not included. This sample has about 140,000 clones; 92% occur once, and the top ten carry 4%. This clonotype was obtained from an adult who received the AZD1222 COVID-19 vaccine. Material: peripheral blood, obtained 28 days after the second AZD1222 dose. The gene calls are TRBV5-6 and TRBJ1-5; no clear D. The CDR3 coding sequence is TGTGCCAGCAGCCAAGGGCCGAACCCCGGTCAGCCCCAGCATTTT. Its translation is CASSQGPNPGQPQHF. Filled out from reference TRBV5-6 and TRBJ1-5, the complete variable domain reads DAGVTQSPTHLIKTRGQQVTLRCSPKSGHDTVSWYQQALGQGPQFIFQYYEEEERQRGNFPDRFSGHQFPNYSSELNVNALLLGDSALYLCASSQGPNPGQPQHFGDGTRLSIL.